Listed below are T cell receptor beta chains from one sample, sequenced in a study of blood T cell repertoires in COVID-19. Clones were sequenced by immunoSEQ multiplex PCR, and TCRdb holds only the in-frame ones, with some missing. The sample carries about 32,000 clones, just over 90% recorded once. The sequenced sample consisted of peripheral blood. These receptor sequences come from a male donor with active COVID-19. CDR3s include the opening cysteine and the closing phenylalanine or tryptophan. Fields, in order: D gene, V gene, J gene, clone size, CDR3 DNA, CDR3 protein. A D gene is named only where the DNA matches it firmly. The size of a clone is reported for some rows only, either as once, few or many, or as a class for expanded clones.

>TRBD2|TRBV7-2|TRBJ2-3|NA
TGTGCCAGCAGACTACTACCGGGACTAGCGGGGGGTCCTGCAGATACGCAGTATTTT
CASRLLPGLAGGPADTQYF
>NA|TRBV19|TRBJ2-1|NA
TGTGCCAGTAACCACAGGGATAAATTGTCTAGCTCCTACAATGAGCAGTTCTTC
CASNHRDKLSSSYNEQFF
>TRBD1|TRBV29-1|TRBJ2-2|NA
TGCAGCGCCGAAGGGACAGGGACCGCCGGGGAGCTGTTTTTT
CSAEGTGTAGELFF
>TRBD2|TRBV6-5|TRBJ2-3|NA
TGTGCCAGCGCGGCGGGGGGGGGCACAGATACGCAGTATTTT
CASAAGGGTDTQYF
>NA|TRBV11-2|TRBJ2-2|NA
TGTGCCAGCAGCTTTAGCGCCACCGGGGAGCTGTTTTTT
CASSFSATGELFF
>TRBD1|TRBV6-5|TRBJ1-1|NA
TGTGCCAGCAGGGCCGGGACAGGGGGCTCCACTGAAGCTTTCTTT
CASRAGTGGSTEAFF
>NA|TRBV6-5|TRBJ1-2|once
TGTGCCAGCAGTTTCGGGGGGGGTACCTATGGCTACACCTTC
CASSFGGGTYGYTF
>TRBD1|TRBV2|TRBJ2-7|few
TGTGCCAGCGGCAGCGAACGGACAGGATCCTACGAGCAGTACTTC
CASGSERTGSYEQYF
>TRBD2|TRBV6-5|TRBJ2-7|NA
TGTGCCAGCGGACTAGCGGGGGGTTCTAACTACGAGCAGTACTTC
CASGLAGGSNYEQYF
>NA|TRBV18|TRBJ1-3|NA
TGTGCCAGCTCGGAGAACAGGGACACCATATATTTT
CASSENRDTIYF
>NA|TRBV29-1|TRBJ1-2|NA
TGCAGCGTTGTAGAACAGGGAATTGGTGGCTACACCTTC
CSVVEQGIGGYTF
>NA|TRBV6-2/TRBV6-3|TRBJ2-3|NA
TGTGCCAGCAGTTACTCTGCTTGGCGGGCCGTCCACACAGATACGCAGTATTTT
CASSYSAWRAVHTDTQYF
>TRBD1|TRBV9|TRBJ2-7|NA
TGTGCCAGCAGCCGGACAGGGGGTCGCTACGAGCAGTACTTC
CASSRTGGRYEQYF
>TRBD2|TRBV11-2|TRBJ2-1|NA
TGTGCCAGCAGCTCCCGACTAGCGGGGGGGTCGAGGTACTACAATGAGCAGTTCTTC
CASSSRLAGGSRYYNEQFF
>TRBD1|TRBV6-2/TRBV6-3|TRBJ2-1|once
TGTGCCAGCAGCCGGGGACAGGGGGCGGTCTACAATGAGCAGTTCTTC
CASSRGQGAVYNEQFF
>TRBD2|TRBV11-2|TRBJ2-2|NA
TGTGCCAGCACCCAGACTAGCGGGTACACCGGGGAGCTGTTTTTT
CASTQTSGYTGELFF
>TRBD1|TRBV18|TRBJ1-1|NA
TGTGCCAGCTCACCACTGGGACAGAATGAAGCTTTCTTT
CASSPLGQNEAFF
>NA|TRBV18|TRBJ1-1|once
TGTGCCAGCTCACCGGATACTAGGAACACTGAAGCTTTCTTT
CASSPDTRNTEAFF
>NA|TRBV7-2|TRBJ1-2|NA
TGTGCCAGCAGCTTCAATAGGGGGACCACCTTC
CASSFNRGTTF
>NA|TRBV6-5|TRBJ1-4|NA
TGTGCCAGCAGCATACAGGTTGCAACTAATGAAAAACTGTTTTTT
CASSIQVATNEKLFF
>NA|TRBV19|TRBJ1-3|NA
TGTGCCAGTAGTATTTCGCGGGACCCAGGAAACACCATATATTTT
CASSISRDPGNTIYF
>NA|TRBV5-4|TRBJ1-2|NA
TGTGCCAGCAGCTTGGGGTTTCCGGTCTATGGCTACACCTTC
CASSLGFPVYGYTF
>NA|TRBV7-9|TRBJ2-6|NA
TGTGCCAGCAGCCCCGCCGAACTAACCCACTCTGGGGCCAACGTCCTGACTTTC
CASSPAELTHSGANVLTF
>TRBD1|TRBV6-6|TRBJ2-7|once
TGTGCCAGCAGTGGACAGGTCTCCTACGAGCAGTACTTC
CASSGQVSYEQYF
>NA|TRBV11-3|TRBJ1-1|NA
TGTGCCAGCAGCTTGCAACAATACACTGAAGCTTTCTTT
CASSLQQYTEAFF
>NA|TRBV24-1|TRBJ2-3|NA
TGTGCCACCAGTGAGGGTAGAACAGATTTAACTAGCACAGATACGCAGTATTTT
CATSEGRTDLTSTDTQYF
>NA|TRBV3-1/TRBV3-2|TRBJ1-1|NA
TGTGCCAGCAGCCGGGCCACAACAAAGGCTTTCTTT
CASSRATTKAFF
>TRBD1|TRBV7-9|TRBJ2-4|NA
TGTGCCAGCAGCTTTGCCGGGACAGGGGTTCCCCAAAACATTCAGTACTTC
CASSFAGTGVPQNIQYF
>TRBD1|TRBV11-2|TRBJ1-1|NA
TGTGCCAGCAGCTCACAGGGGGGCACTGAAGCTTTCTTT
CASSSQGGTEAFF